The clone carrying this T cell receptor (beta chain) was detected many times. Its antigen is not known. From germline, CDR1 is MNHEY and CDR2 SMNVEV (reference sequence). The CDR3 length is 14 residues. The V and J ends lost 8 bases and 6 bases, in that order; junction bases with no gene match: 8. TCRdb re-derived calls from the RACE reads in MiXCR, one entry per CDR3 protein. The sample lists fewer than 45,000 distinct CDR3 sequences, just under 4% occurring once. Time point specified: patch test 1, 2 weeks after DPC sensitization. The treatment denotes: therapeutic diphenylcyclopropenone sensitization with weekly scalp DPC. Unfractionated whole blood served as the source for total RNA extraction. Blood collection happened ahead of applying each patch test. The data stem from a study of human T cells and chemical hapten exposure. At the level of the study: Small pooled library volume differences mainly caused per-sample TCR yield variation. Study-wide results and caveats: A positive correlation with patch test score was found for PT1 expanded TCR counts.

Sequencing was performed on whole blood, taken in connection with sensitization to the hapten diphenylcyclopropenone (DPC). This chain links TRBV27 with TRBJ2-1, with 9 bases fitting TRBD2. The clonotype comes from a man aged 50-59 years with alopecia areata. Some clones in this sample may be carry-over from other donors' samples. The CDR3 DNA reads TGTGCCAGCGGAAGGACTAGCGCGTTCAATGAGCAGTTCTTC. Its protein is CASGRTSAFNEQFF.